Presented here are 9 T cell receptor beta chains from one specimen sequenced in a study of shared clonotypes between healthy human individuals. Clones were read by immunoSEQ multiplex PCR, and TCRdb kept only the in-frame ones, dropping some. The table has some 1.5 million clones, roughly 98% seen once; the top ten hold roughly 0.42%. The sample taken for sequencing was naive CD4+ T cells sorted from blood. The sample's subset: CD45RA+ positively selected. These receptors all come from a man aged 25-45 years in good health.

The rearrangement links TRBV7-6 to TRBJ2-7; D call uncertain. This CDR3 is built from 14 residues. CDR1 is SGHVS and CDR2 is FNYEAQ in the germline V gene. Trimming left V 5 bases short and J 3 bases short, with 14 bases between. The CDR3 nucleotides are TGTGCCAGCAGCCGCTACACCTCTGACTACGAGCAGTACTTC. It yields the protein CASSRYTSDYEQYF.

Comments on this clone: This CDR3 is also generated by other DNA sequences in the sample. V and J are TRBV11-2 and TRBJ2-3; 10 bases are shared with TRBD1. This CDR3 is built from 16 residues. Germline V CDR1 and CDR2: SGHAT, FQNNGV. J gave up 1 base and V 1 base, and 2 bases lay outside the gene matches. CDR3 protein: CASSLGDRGRTDTQYF. DNA for the CDR3: TGTGCCAGCAGCTTAGGAGACAGGGGGCGCACAGATACGCAGTATTTT.

DNA of the CDR3: TGTGCCAGCAGTGAAAATGGCGAGCAGTACTTC. Its protein is CASSENGEQYF. This chain joins TRBV6-1 and TRBJ2-7; D unclear. Germline CDR1 reads MNHNS; CDR2 reads SASEGT. CDR3 length equals 11 residues. The V end was cut by 2 bases, the J end by 6 bases, with 5 bases between.

This chain links TRBV15 with TRBJ2-7; D unclear. Trimming removed 0 bases at V and 5 bases at J, with 14 bases between. Germline CDR1 and CDR2: LNHNV and YYDKDF (reference sequence). The CDR3 contains 15 residues. CDR3: CATSREYFLGNEQYF. The CDR3 DNA sequence: TGTGCCACCAGCAGAGAATATTTTTTGGGAAACGAGCAGTACTTC.

This chain links TRBV23-1 with TRBJ2-1; no clear D. TRBV23-1 is given ORF status, its function remaining uncertain. V lost 9 bases and J 6 bases, leaving 9 bases between the germline ends. This CDR3 comprises 11 residues. In nucleotides, the CDR3 is TGCGCCAGACCCTCGGGCAATGAGCAGTTCTTC. This sequence encodes CARPSGNEQFF.

This clone was recorded once. V is TRBV28 and J is TRBJ1-2, with D possibly being TRBD1 (6 bases). Germline-derived CDR1 and CDR2 are MDHEN and SYDVKM. V was clipped by 5 bases and J by 7 bases, with 23 bases between them. This CDR3 comprises 16 residues. For the CDR3, the DNA is TGTGCCAGCAGTGAGACAGGCCCTAGAGGGTTAGCTGGCTACACCTTC. It translates to CASSETGPRGLAGYTF.

V usage is TRBV7-8 and J usage is TRBJ2-1, with D maybe TRBD1 (5 bases). Germline CDR1 is SGHVS and CDR2 is FQNEAQ. The V gene lost 1 base and the J gene lost 1 base, with 11 bases spanning the gap. The CDR3 has 16 amino acids. The CDR3 sequence: CASSLGLGVSYNEQFF. CDR3 in DNA: TGTGCCAGCAGCTTAGGGTTAGGGGTTTCCTACAATGAGCAGTTCTTC.

The chain combines TRBV11-3 with TRBJ2-7, with D tentatively TRBD1 (6 bases). The germline V and J ends were trimmed by 1 base and 0 bases, with 10 bases remaining between them. The CDR3 extends over 15 amino acids. Germline loops: CDR1 SGHNT, CDR2 YENEEA. CDR3 nucleotides: TGTGCCAGCAGCTTAGGGACAGACCGCTCCTACGAGCAGTACTTC. Encoded protein: CASSLGTDRSYEQYF. Full variable domain (missing parts from reference TRBV11-3 and TRBJ2-7): EAGVVQSPRYKIIEKKQPVAFWCNPISGHNTLYWYLQNLGQGPELLIRYENEEAVDDSQLPKDRFSAERLKGVDSTLKIQPAELGDSAVYLCASSLGTDRSYEQYFGPGTRLTVT.

V and J are TRBV19 and TRBJ2-1; 7 bases fit TRBD2. The trim removed 5 bases at V and 0 bases at J, leaving 7 bases unmatched. Germline CDR1 reads LNHDA; CDR2 reads SQIVND (reference sequence). The CDR3 runs 16 residues. The CDR3 nucleotides are TGTGCCAGTAGTCCTCTCGCGGGAGTCTCCTACAATGAGCAGTTCTTC. Protein sequence: CASSPLAGVSYNEQFF.